Each of the 4 T cell receptor beta chains below was sequenced from the same sample in a study of T cell repertoires in cytomegalovirus infection. TCRdb itself ran the reads through MiXCR, one entry per CDR3 protein. The sample contains approximately 150,000 distinct CDR3 sequences, 15% to 20% of which appear only once. The sample consisted of CD8+ T cells from PBMCs. The source of these receptors is a human donor in good health (CMV status not recorded). Some clones in this sample may be carry-over from other donors' samples.

This chain links TRBV6-2 or TRBV6-3 with TRBJ2-7; perhaps TRBD2 as D (6 bases). Germline CDR1 is MNHEY and CDR2 is SVGEGT. The CDR3 loop spans 15 amino acids. V lost 0 bases and J lost 5, with 14 bases in between. CDR3 loop: CASSYSIASGDEQYF. The CDR3 DNA is TGTGCCAGCAGTTACTCGATTGCGTCGGGGGACGAGCAGTACTTC.

This clonotype occurred a few times. The V call is TRBV29-1, the J call TRBJ2-7; TRBD2 matches at 8 bases. V trimming: 5 bases; J trimming: 7 bases; junction bases outside the gene matches: 10. Germline CDR1 and CDR2: SQVTM and ANQGSEA. The CDR3 spans 13 residues. CDR3 coding DNA: TGCAGCGTTCCCGGGACTAGTGTTCAGGAGCAGTACTTC. Its translation: CSVPGTSVQEQYF.

The table lists this clonotype with a few counts. The chain uses TRBV25-1 and TRBJ1-3, with D uncertain. Trimming took off 1 base at V and 1 base at J, with 8 bases between the two ends. CDR1 is MGHDK and CDR2 is SYGVNS in the germline V gene. CDR3 length equals 15 residues. The CDR3 DNA follows: TGTGCCAGCAGTGAATCCACGGCTTCTGGAAACACCATATATTTT. It translates to CASSESTASGNTIYF.

This sequence joins TRBV7-9 and TRBJ1-1; 9 bases align to TRBD1. From germline, CDR1 is SEHNR and CDR2 FQNEAQ (reference sequence). The CDR3 has 16 amino acids. Germline trimming cut 1 base from V and 0 bases from J; bases unmatched to any gene: 3. The CDR3 is CASSLDRGRMNTEAFF. The CDR3 bases are TGTGCCAGCAGCTTAGACAGGGGGCGGATGAACACTGAAGCTTTCTTT.